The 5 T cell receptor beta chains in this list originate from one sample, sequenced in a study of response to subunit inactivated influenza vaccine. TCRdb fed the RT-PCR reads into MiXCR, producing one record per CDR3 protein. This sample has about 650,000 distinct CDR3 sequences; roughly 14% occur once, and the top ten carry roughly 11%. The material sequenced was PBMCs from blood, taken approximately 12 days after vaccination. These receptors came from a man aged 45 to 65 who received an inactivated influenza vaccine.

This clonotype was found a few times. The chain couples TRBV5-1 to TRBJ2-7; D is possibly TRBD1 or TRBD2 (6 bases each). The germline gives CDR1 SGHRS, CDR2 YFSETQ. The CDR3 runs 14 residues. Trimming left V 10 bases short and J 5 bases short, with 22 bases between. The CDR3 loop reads CASTGAPGENEQYF. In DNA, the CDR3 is TGCGCCTCCACGGGGGCACCGGGGGAGAACGAGCAGTACTTC.

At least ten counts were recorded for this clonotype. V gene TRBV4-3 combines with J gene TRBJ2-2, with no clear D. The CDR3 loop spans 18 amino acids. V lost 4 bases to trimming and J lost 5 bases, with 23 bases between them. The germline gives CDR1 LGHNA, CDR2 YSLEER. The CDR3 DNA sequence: TGCGCCAGCAGCCCTGGTCTGGGCACGAAGGCTAGGACCGGGGAGCTGTTTTTT. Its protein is CASSPGLGTKARTGELFF.

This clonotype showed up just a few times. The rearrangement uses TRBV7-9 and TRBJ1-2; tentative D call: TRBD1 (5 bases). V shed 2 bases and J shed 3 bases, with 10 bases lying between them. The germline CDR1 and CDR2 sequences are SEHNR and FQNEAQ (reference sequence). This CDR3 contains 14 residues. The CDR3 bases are TGTGCCAGCAGCTTACTAGGGGCTGACTATGGCTACACCTTC. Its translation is CASSLLGADYGYTF.

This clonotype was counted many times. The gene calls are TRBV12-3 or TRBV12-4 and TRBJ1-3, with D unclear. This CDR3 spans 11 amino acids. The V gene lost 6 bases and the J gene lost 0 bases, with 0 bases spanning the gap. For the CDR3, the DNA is TGTGCCAGCAGCTCTGGAAACACCATATATTTT. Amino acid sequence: CASSSGNTIYF.

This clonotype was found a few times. In nucleotides, the CDR3 is TGCGCCAGCAGCTTGTGGGTCAGAAGTGAAAAACTGTTTTTT. Its translation: CASSLWVRSEKLFF. The gene calls are TRBV5-1 and TRBJ1-4; D is unclear. The CDR3 is 14 amino acids. The V end was cut by 1 base, the J end by 7 bases, with 11 bases between. Germline values: CDR1 SGHRS, CDR2 YFSETQ.